This T cell receptor (beta chain) was captured by sequencing in a study of CD8+ T cells in alopecia areata (dated by TCRdb to about 2018). Turning to the overall study: Treated patients were enrolled in an open-label pilot trial of oral tofacitinib at 5 to 10 mg twice daily for moderate-to-severe alopecia areata. Patients received tofacitinib for 6 to 18 months and were then followed off drug for 6 months to check for delayed response and recurrence. For the treated patients, the SALT score, which quantifies what percentage of scalp surface area is affected, served as the measure of disease severity. To study T cell clonal expansion in alopecia areata, the researchers applied high-throughput TCRbeta sequencing to both the C3H/HeJ mouse model and human patients. On the human side, TCRbeta sequencing was run on scalp tissue and on sorted CD4+ and CD8+ peripheral blood T cells from healthy controls and from alopecia areata patients with either patchy or totalis/universalis disease. Biopsies were taken from tofacitinib-treated patients at baseline and at 4 and 24 weeks of treatment, and a later scalp biopsy was taken in several of the tofacitinib-treated patients. Scalp clonality was compared among normal scalp (n=4), patchy alopecia areata scalp (n=8), and alopecia totalis/universalis scalp (n=8). The RNA source kit depended on sample type: the PAXgene miRNA kit for fixed scalp, the miRNeasy kit for PBMCs, and the RNeasy kit for mouse skin. Amplification of TCRbeta CDR3 regions was done by immunoSEQ multiplex PCR using 35 Vbeta forward primers and 13 Jbeta reverse primers.

The CDR3 sequence holds 12 residues, the cysteine and phenylalanine included. Only the CDR3 region is kept as DNA, spanning 36 bases read in frame from base 1. The CDR1 and CDR2 encoded by the germline V gene are MGHDK and SYGVNS. Trimming takes 5 bases from V and 8 bases from J, and the germline ends sit 9 bases apart. Points on this clone: The target of this receptor is not known. Base qualities are not provided; no much larger clone lies one nucleotide away.

Libraries came from the immunoSEQ multiplex PCR assay. RNA was extracted from all samples and reverse transcribed into cDNA, which served as template for TCR sequencing. SuperScript III was used to make first-strand cDNA, primed with a 2:1 mix of oligo-dT and random hexamers. A synthetic immune receptor repertoire was used to assess amplification bias, and residual bias was removed computationally. The authors' analysis ran thus. Raw reads were preprocessed to remove errors, and CDR3 was defined by IMGT conventions from the conserved cysteine to phenylalanine. Clonality was calculated as 1 minus Shannon entropy normalized by log2 of the number of productive unique TCRs. Whether each scalp clone was CD4 or CD8 was inferred by checking scalp TCRbeta sequences against the CD4 and CD8 repertoires from sorted blood. TCRdb provides this immuneACCESS table in a form limited to in-frame rearrangements. Some clones are lacking; in checked studies, under half of them reflect an unresolved V gene, and why the rest are absent is not known. V and J calls and clone size follow that table, whereas D and trimming were derived from the DNA. A total of 60,000 to 85,000 clones appear in this sample, approximately 28% of them only once. About 15% of the sample rests with the top ten.

The time point label on this specimen signifies: roughly 27 days on oral tofacitinib. The treatment or condition label here, explained by the study, means: oral pan-JAK inhibitor, 5-10 mg twice daily. Lesional scalp punch biopsies and peripheral blood were obtained from alopecia areata patients. PBMCs were isolated by density centrifugation and stained for CD3, CD4 and CD8, and CD4+ and CD8+ T cells were sorted on a FACSAria. What the authors observed across the whole study: Because the treated cohort was small and included a single nonresponder, larger studies are needed to assess links between baseline CD8+ expansion and response. Shared TCR sequences between patients were less evident than in mice, which may be partly attributable to HLA diversity in the patient population. During tofacitinib treatment, many expanded lesional clones stuck around in both scalp and blood, and this persistence may partly explain why relapse happens after treatment is stopped. Tofacitinib significantly lowered scalp clonality and the number of expanded CD8+ clones among the top 100 scalp clones. Unlike mouse skin, where gammadelta T cells dominate, normal human skin contains resident alphabeta T cells that get sequenced too, which complicates analysis of the scalp TCR repertoire. Higher clonality and more expanded CD8+ clones were observed in lesional scalp than in normal scalp, particularly in alopecia totalis/universalis, a finding suggestive of antigenic drive.

The TCR comes from a human donor with alopecia areata. The sequence joins TRBV25-1 to TRBJ1-4, with no reliable assignment of the D segment. The material was CD8+ T cells sorted from blood, obtained at week 4, from a patient treated with tofacitinib. The sequence in DNA is TGTGCCAGCAGTTCCATCGGGGAAAAACTGTTTTTT. It is translated as CASSSIGEKLFF.